One and the same sample provided the 28 T cell receptor beta chains below, sequenced in a study of blood T cell repertoires in COVID-19. Method: immunoSEQ multiplex PCR; TCRdb's copy keeps in-frame clones and lacks some. This table holds roughly 330,000 clones, about 90% found once. The sequenced sample was peripheral blood. These TCRs come from a man between 18 and 29 years old who had recovered from COVID-19.

V and J are TRBV19 and TRBJ1-4; a weak D match, TRBD1 (6 bases). CDR3 length equals 13 residues. The germline V and J ends were trimmed by 5 bases and 7 bases, with 11 bases remaining between them. Germline V CDR1 and CDR2: LNHDA, SQIVND (reference sequence). CDR3 loop: CASSLQGGEKLFF. The CDR3 DNA follows: TGTGCCAGTAGTCTACAGGGTGGTGAAAAACTGTTTTTT.

The V call is TRBV3-1 (or the pseudogene TRBV3-2), the J call TRBJ2-1, with 8 bases that match TRBD1. Germline loops: CDR1 LGHDT, CDR2 YNNKEL (reference sequence). V dropped 6 bases and J dropped 9; count of bases not matched to a gene: 7. This CDR3 has 13 amino acids. As DNA, the CDR3 is TGTGCCAGCAGTCATACAGGGGGTGGTGAGCAGTTCTTC. As protein: CASSHTGGGEQFF.

The chain is built from TRBV27 and TRBJ1-2, with D possibly TRBD1 on 6 matching bases. V was cut by 6 bases and J by 6 bases, with 14 bases left in between. The germline CDR1 and CDR2 sequences are MNHEY and SMNVEV (reference sequence). The CDR3 is 13 residues long. The CDR3 loop is CASRPTGTNGYTF. The CDR3 region has the DNA TGTGCCAGCAGACCCACCGGGACAAATGGCTACACCTTC.

The CDR3 region is CASSYGGYTGELFF. Here the CDR3 DNA reads TGTGCCAGCAGTTACGGGGGTTATACCGGGGAGCTGTTTTTT. The chain links TRBV27 to TRBJ2-2; weak D call: TRBD2 (6 bases). The germline V and J ends were trimmed by 4 bases and 5 bases, with 11 bases remaining between them. CDR3 length equals 14 residues. Per the germline V gene, CDR1 is MNHEY and CDR2 is SMNVEV (reference sequence).

CDR3 sequence reads: CASSRQAFGEAFF. The CDR3 DNA reads as TGTGCCAGTAGTAGACAGGCGTTTGGTGAAGCTTTCTTT. The chain combines TRBV19 with TRBJ1-1; TRBD1 might be the D (6 bases). CDR3 length equals 13 residues. Germline CDR1 reads LNHDA; CDR2 reads SQIVND (reference sequence). V was cut by 4 bases and J by 7 bases, with 13 bases left in between. Using reference TRBV19 and TRBJ1-1 for the parts outside the CDR3, the full variable domain is DGGITQSPKYLFRKEGQNVTLSCEQNLNHDAMYWYRQDPGQGLRLIYYSQIVNDFQKGDIAEGYSVSREKKESFPLTVTSAQKNPTAFYLCASSRQAFGEAFFGQGTRLTVV.

The chain is built from TRBV10-3 and TRBJ2-1; the match to TRBD2 covers 13 bases. With V trimmed by 2 bases and J by 8 bases, 9 bases remained unmatched. The CDR3 extends over 17 amino acids. Germline V lookup: CDR1 ENHRY, CDR2 SYGVKD. In nucleotides, the CDR3 is TGTGCCATCAGTGAGGACAAACGACTAGCGGGAGGCGATGAGCAGTTCTTC. Protein product: CAISEDKRLAGGDEQFF.

The rearrangement uses TRBV5-1 and TRBJ2-5; perhaps TRBD1 as D (6 bases). CDR3 size: 12 residues. The ends were cut back, 2 bases at V and 5 bases at J, with 7 bases in the middle. Germline V gene sequence: CDR1 SGHRS, CDR2 YFSETQ. The CDR3 sequence: CASSFQGETQYF. The CDR3 coding sequence is TGCGCCAGCAGCTTTCAGGGGGAGACCCAGTACTTC. The variable domain in full, with the rest retrieved from reference TRBV5-1 and TRBJ2-5, is KAGVTQTPRYLIKTRGQQVTLSCSPISGHRSVSWYQQTPGQGLQFLFEYFSETQRNKGNFPGRFSGRQFSNSRSEMNVSTLELGDSALYLCASSFQGETQYFGPGTRLLVL.

The J gene is TRBJ2-3, the V gene TRBV24-1, with D possibly being TRBD2 (5 bases). This CDR3 is 17 amino acids long. Between the trimmed V and J ends, which lost 1 base and 2 bases, there was a span of 15 bases. The germline V gene encodes CDR1 KGHDR and CDR2 SFDVKD. The DNA of the CDR3 is TGTGCCACCAGTGATTTAAATGAGCGGATCCCCACAGATACGCAGTATTTT. This translates into CATSDLNERIPTDTQYF.

This chain connects TRBV19 to TRBJ1-6; no clear D gene. CDR1 and CDR2 from the germline V gene are LNHDA and SQIVND (reference sequence). The CDR3 has 15 amino acids. Trimming took 8 bases from V and 0 from J, leaving 11 bases between them. In DNA, the CDR3 is TGTGCCAGTGCGGGCACCAGCTCCTATAATTCACCCCTCCACTTT. This codes for CASAGTSSYNSPLHF.

The chain uses TRBV14 and TRBJ1-2; maybe TRBD1 (6 bases). This CDR3 has 13 amino acids. Trimming removed 1 base from V and 8 bases from J, with 11 bases in between. CDR1 and CDR2 (germline): SGHDN, FVKESK. CDR3 sequence reads: CASSQGQGFGYTF. As DNA, the CDR3 is TGTGCCAGCAGCCAAGGGCAGGGGTTCGGCTACACCTTC.

The chain links TRBV7-9 to TRBJ2-7, with 11 positions matching TRBD2. With V trimmed by 5 bases and J by 7 bases, 7 bases remained unmatched. Germline values: CDR1 SEHNR, CDR2 FQNEAQ (reference sequence). CDR3 size: 14 residues. The DNA of the CDR3 is TGTGCCAGCAGCCCATTGGGACTAGCGGAGGAGCAGTACTTC. The encoded protein is CASSPLGLAEEQYF.

The chain uses TRBV19 and TRBJ1-1, with D perhaps TRBD1 (5 bases). V lost 5 bases, J lost 4 bases, and 20 bases lay in between. This CDR3 is built from 16 residues. Germline CDR1 reads LNHDA; CDR2 reads SQIVND (reference sequence). The CDR3 spells CASSGGKGQMSTEAFF. The DNA of the CDR3 is TGTGCCAGTAGTGGGGGGAAGGGCCAAATGAGCACTGAAGCTTTCTTT.

The gene calls are TRBV18 and TRBJ2-2; 10 bases agree with TRBD2. Germline V lookup: CDR1 KGHSH, CDR2 LQKENI. CDR3 size: 15 residues. The V segment lost 4 bases and the J segment 5 bases; nucleotides outside the gene matches: 4. The CDR3 DNA sequence: TGTGCCAGCTCACAGCGGGAGGGCCTAACCGGGGAGCTGTTTTTT. This gives the protein CASSQREGLTGELFF.

The CDR3 loop is CASSFVFGQNNQPQHF. The CDR3 nucleotides read TGTGCCAGCAGCTTTGTGTTTGGACAGAACAATCAGCCCCAGCATTTT. The chain combines TRBV7-3 with TRBJ1-5; a weak D match, TRBD1 (6 bases). V lost 3 bases and J lost 3, with 15 bases in between. The CDR3 contains 16 residues. The germline gives CDR1 SGHTA, CDR2 FQGTGA.

This chain joins TRBV29-1 and TRBJ1-2; tentatively, D is TRBD1 (5 bases). Germline CDR1 and CDR2: SQVTM and ANQGSEA. This CDR3 is built from 11 residues. The V end lost 5 bases, the J end lost 8 bases, and 12 bases lay between the germline ends. CDR3 in DNA: TGCAGCGTTCAGGAGGGGCGCGGCTACACCTTC. Amino acid sequence: CSVQEGRGYTF. Complete variable domain (other parts from reference TRBV29-1 and TRBJ1-2): SAVISQKPSRDICQRGTSLTIQCQVDSQVTMMFWYRQQPGQSLTLIATANQGSEATYESGFVIDKFPISRPNLTFSTLTVSNMSPEDSSIYLCSVQEGRGYTFGSGTRLTVV.

The J gene is TRBJ2-2, the V gene TRBV5-1, with 7 bases identical to TRBD1. This CDR3 comprises 15 residues. Germline CDR1 reads SGHRS; CDR2 reads YFSETQ. After removal of 6 bases from V and 0 bases from J, the junction contained 5 bases not matched to a gene. The CDR3 here is CASTRGNPNTGELFF. CDR3 bases: TGCGCCAGCACCAGGGGGAACCCGAACACCGGGGAGCTGTTTTTT. The variable domain in full, completed from reference TRBV5-1 and TRBJ2-2, reads KAGVTQTPRYLIKTRGQQVTLSCSPISGHRSVSWYQQTPGQGLQFLFEYFSETQRNKGNFPGRFSGRQFSNSRSEMNVSTLELGDSALYLCASTRGNPNTGELFFGEGSRLTVL.

This chain connects TRBV15 to TRBJ2-5, with D possibly being TRBD1 (7 bases). The CDR3 extends over 14 amino acids. Germline V CDR1 and CDR2: LNHNV, YYDKDF (reference sequence). Trimming took 3 bases from V and 2 from J, leaving 10 bases between them. CDR3 sequence (DNA): TGTGCCACCAGCAGGGAGGGGGCTCAAGAGACCCAGTACTTC. Its translation: CATSREGAQETQYF.

In DNA, the CDR3 is TGTGCCAGCAGCCAAGAGGACATTTCTACCTACGAGCAGTACTTC. It encodes CASSQEDISTYEQYF. The chain has TRBV14 and TRBJ2-7, with D perhaps matching TRBD1 (5 bases). CDR3 length: 15 amino acids. The germline CDR1 and CDR2 sequences are SGHDN and FVKESK. Trimming shortened V by 0 bases and J by 2 bases, and 11 bases separated the two germline ends.

The chain joins TRBV12-5 to TRBJ2-1; D gene ambiguous. This CDR3 has 14 amino acids. V was shortened by 1 base and J by 10 bases, with 14 bases between the two germline ends. The germline gives CDR1 LGHNT, CDR2 FRNRAP. CDR3 nucleotides: TGTGCTAGTGGTTTGGAAGAAGCGTCCAAGGAGCAGTTCTTC. Translation gives CASGLEEASKEQFF.

In this sample, this clone turned up once. V usage is TRBV4-1 and J usage is TRBJ1-1, with unresolved D. CDR3 length: 15 amino acids. V shed 5 bases and J shed 1 base, with 14 bases lying between them. In germline, CDR1 is MGHRA, CDR2 YSYEKL. The CDR3 spells CASSSPMAPNTEAFF. DNA of the CDR3: TGCGCCAGCAGCTCTCCGATGGCCCCGAACACTGAAGCTTTCTTT.

V gene TRBV10-3 combines with J gene TRBJ1-5; 8 bases fit TRBD1. After removal of 0 bases from V and 7 bases from J, the junction contained 5 bases not matched to a gene. Germline CDR1 and CDR2: ENHRY and SYGVKD. The CDR3 totals 15 residues. This CDR3 is CAISESGQGWQPQHF. The CDR3 region has the DNA TGTGCCATCAGTGAGTCAGGACAGGGTTGGCAGCCCCAGCATTTT.

V is TRBV5-8 and J is TRBJ2-1; D not resolved. V lost 4 bases to trimming and J lost 1 base, with 12 bases between them. The germline gives CDR1 SGHTS, CDR2 YDEGEE. The CDR3 has 15 residues. The CDR3 is CASSVLRPSYNEQFF. CDR3 in DNA: TGTGCCAGCAGCGTACTACGACCTTCCTACAATGAGCAGTTCTTC.

The J gene is TRBJ1-2, the V gene TRBV5-6, with 7 bases matching TRBD1. V gave up 2 bases and J gave up 2 bases; unmatched junction bases: 3. The CDR3 runs to 14 residues. In germline, CDR1 is SGHDT, CDR2 YYEEEE. The CDR3 region is CASSFGTANYGYTF. The CDR3 DNA reads TGTGCCAGCAGCTTCGGGACAGCGAACTATGGCTACACCTTC. Combining the CDR3 with reference TRBV5-6 and TRBJ1-2 gives the whole variable domain DAGVTQSPTHLIKTRGQQVTLRCSPKSGHDTVSWYQQALGQGPQFIFQYYEEEERQRGNFPDRFSGHQFPNYSSELNVNALLLGDSALYLCASSFGTANYGYTFGSGTRLTVV.

The chain has TRBV6-5 and TRBJ2-1; 7 nucleotides line up with TRBD1. CDR1 and CDR2 (germline): MNHEY, SVGAGI. V trimming: 8 bases; J trimming: 4 bases; junction bases outside the gene matches: 5. The CDR3 has 13 amino acids. Here the CDR3 reads CASGRDRYNEQFF. Written as DNA, the CDR3 is TGTGCCAGCGGCCGGGACAGATACAATGAGCAGTTCTTC.

The genes are TRBV9 and TRBJ2-2; TRBD2 matches 9 bases. V shed 4 bases, J shed 3 bases, and the junction held 16 bases outside the gene matches. Germline-derived CDR1 and CDR2 are SGDLS and YYNGEE. There are 19 residues in the CDR3. In DNA, the CDR3 is TGTGCCAGCAGCCCCCGACAGATTAGCGGGAGTAGGCACACCGGGGAGCTGTTTTTT. Protein product: CASSPRQISGSRHTGELFF.

The chain combines TRBV3-1 (or the pseudogene TRBV3-2) with TRBJ2-1, with D perhaps TRBD2 (5 bases). The CDR3 contains 15 residues. Germline V gene data show CDR1 as LGHDT and CDR2 as YNNKEL (reference sequence). Between the trimmed V and J ends, which lost 1 base and 0 bases, there was a span of 7 bases. The DNA of the CDR3 is TGTGCCAGCAGCCAAGGCGGACTCTCCTACAATGAGCAGTTCTTC. Its protein product is CASSQGGLSYNEQFF.

The chain recombines TRBV9 with TRBJ2-1; 9 bases are a match to TRBD1. The germline V gene has CDR1 SGDLS and CDR2 YYNGEE. With V trimmed by 4 bases and J by 8 bases, 16 bases remained unmatched. The CDR3 loop spans 17 amino acids. CDR3 nucleotide sequence: TGTGCCAGCAGCCCCTGGACAGGGGTCTTAAGCGCGGATGAGCAGTTCTTC. Translation gives CASSPWTGVLSADEQFF. Supplemented by reference TRBV9 and TRBJ2-1, the full variable domain reads DSGVTQTPKHLITATGQRVTLRCSPRSGDLSVYWYQQSLDQGLQFLIQYYNGEERAKGNILERFSAQQFPDLHSELNLSSLELGDSALYFCASSPWTGVLSADEQFFGPGTRLTVL.

The chain has TRBV11-3 and TRBJ2-3, with 7 bases aligning to TRBD1. The CDR3 loop spans 15 amino acids. Germline V gene data show CDR1 as SGHNT and CDR2 as YENEEA. V was pared by 1 base and J by 4 bases, with 5 bases of the junction left unmatched. The chain's CDR3 is CASSLGDSLSDTQYF. CDR3 DNA sequence: TGTGCCAGCAGCTTAGGGGACAGTCTTTCAGATACGCAGTATTTT. Complete variable domain (other parts from reference TRBV11-3 and TRBJ2-3): EAGVVQSPRYKIIEKKQPVAFWCNPISGHNTLYWYLQNLGQGPELLIRYENEEAVDDSQLPKDRFSAERLKGVDSTLKIQPAELGDSAVYLCASSLGDSLSDTQYFGPGTRLTVL.